This entry concerns a single T cell receptor (beta chain). Its antigen is currently unknown. Researchers reported that TCR beta cDNA libraries carried unique molecular identifiers. TCRdb passed the PCR reads through MiXCR, listing each CDR3 protein once. The sample includes approximately 630,000 distinct CDR3 sequences, 55% to 70% seen only once; the top ten take around 11%. The V segment lost 4 bases and the J segment 0 bases; nucleotides outside the gene matches: 8. CDR3 length: 17 amino acids. The data belong to a study of post-analysis software for immune sequencing data. The overall study: The patients showed relapsing-remitting, secondary progressive and progressive-relapsing multiple sclerosis courses. Overall study results and limits: Versus controls, multiple sclerosis patients showed significantly lower diversity (normalized Chao1). There were five TRBV segments more frequent in patients than controls, and TRBV5-6, TRBV5-1 and TRBV20-1 were among them.

The chain employs TRBV12-3 or TRBV12-4 and TRBJ2-4; 8 nucleotides agree with TRBD2. Sample: blood. The TCR originated in a girl aged 2 to 10 with multiple sclerosis. CDR3 coding DNA: TGTGCCAGCAGTTGGCAGATTAGCGGGGTAGCCAAAAACATTCAGTACTTC. Its protein product is CASSWQISGVAKNIQYF.